This T cell receptor beta chain was observed in a study of blood T cell repertoires in COVID-19. Study at large: Collection of acute and convalescent COVID-19 samples took place in the United States, Italy and Spain. PBMCs, B-cell-depleted T cells, or T cells provided the cDNA or gDNA that made up the material.

How the authors handled the data: Quantification of nucleated cells was approximated via reference gene primer amplification. This table comes from immunoSEQ multiplex PCR, and its TCRdb copy is limited to in-frame clones, with some not included. The D gene and trimming were derived from the DNA, and the V and J assignments and clone size from that table. The table has 400,000 to 450,000 clones, 89% seen once. The CDR3 extends over 17 amino acids. Germline values: CDR1 LGHDT, CDR2 YNNKEL (reference sequence). The V gene lost 0 bases and the J gene lost 5 bases, with 19 bases spanning the gap. Seattle patients were enrolled during active infection and followed longitudinally.

The origin of this receptor is a woman aged 40-49 years with COVID-19, enrolled during active disease. What was sequenced was peripheral blood. The chain recombines TRBV3-1 (or the pseudogene TRBV3-2) with TRBJ2-5; weak D call: TRBD2 (7 bases). CDR3 protein: CASSQDGGARLAETQYF. For the CDR3, the DNA is TGTGCCAGCAGCCAAGATGGGGGGGCCCGGCTTGCGGAGACCCAGTACTTC.